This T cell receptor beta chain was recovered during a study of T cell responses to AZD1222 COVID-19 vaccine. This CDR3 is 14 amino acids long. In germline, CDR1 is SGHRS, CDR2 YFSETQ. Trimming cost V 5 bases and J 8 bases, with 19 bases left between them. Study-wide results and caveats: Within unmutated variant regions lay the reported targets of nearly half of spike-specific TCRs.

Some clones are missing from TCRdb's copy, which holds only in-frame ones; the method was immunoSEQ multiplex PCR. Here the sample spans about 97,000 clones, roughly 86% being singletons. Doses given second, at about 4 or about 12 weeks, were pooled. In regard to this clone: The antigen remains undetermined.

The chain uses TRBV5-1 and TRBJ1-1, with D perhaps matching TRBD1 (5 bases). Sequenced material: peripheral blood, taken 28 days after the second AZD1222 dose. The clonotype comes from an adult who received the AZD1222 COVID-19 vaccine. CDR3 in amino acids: CASRRSRQGTEAFF. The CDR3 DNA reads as TGCGCCAGCAGGAGAAGCAGGCAGGGAACCGAAGCTTTCTTT.